A selection of T cell receptor beta chains follows, all from one sample in a study of identical twins. From the 5' RACE reads, TCRdb called clonotypes with MiXCR, one entry per CDR3 protein. The sample consists of hundreds of thousands of distinct CDR3 sequences, about 20% of them appearing once. These same records also appear under a second study, on T cells expressing NK-cell markers.

Sequences were obtained from PBMCs. Every receptor here comes from a woman under 30 in good health. The CDR3 runs from the conserved cysteine through the conserved F or W. A D gene is named only where the DNA matches it firmly. Clone sizes are given selectively: once, few, many, or a class where the clone is expanded.

TRBJ1-1 NA NA TRBV6-2/TRBV6-3 CASNPRPRNTEAFF TGTGCCAGCAATCCCCGCCCGCGGAACACTGAAGCTTTCTTT
TRBJ2-2 NA TRBD2 TRBV7-2 CATRLAANTGELFF TGTGCCACCCGGCTAGCGGCGAACACCGGGGAGCTGTTTTTT
TRBJ2-5 NA TRBD2 TRBV20-1 CSVWGLAGPKTQYF TGCAGTGTATGGGGACTAGCGGGACCGAAGACCCAGTACTTC
TRBJ2-4 NA NA TRBV20-1 CSVPQPNIQYF TGCAGTGTCCCGCAGCCAAACATTCAGTACTTC
TRBJ1-1 NA NA TRBV5-1 CASSLASENTEAFF TGCGCCAGCAGCTTGGCGTCCGAGAACACTGAAGCTTTCTTT
TRBJ2-3 NA TRBD2 TRBV12-3/TRBV12-4 CASSWSGLAGSSTDTQYF TGTGCCAGCAGTTGGTCGGGACTAGCGGGAAGTAGCACAGATACGCAGTATTTT
TRBJ1-4 NA NA TRBV18 CASSRSTATTAQDEKLFF TGTGCCAGCTCACGCTCGACAGCGACTACGGCCCAGGATGAAAAACTGTTTTTT
TRBJ2-3 NA NA TRBV20-1 CSARPGRGGRFTDTQYF TGCAGTGCTAGACCCGGAAGGGGCGGAAGATTCACAGATACGCAGTATTTT
TRBJ1-5 many NA TRBV10-3 CAISESGQSPHF TGTGCCATCAGTGAGTCGGGCCAAAGCCCGCATTTT
TRBJ2-3 NA TRBD2 TRBV4-2 CASSGRGQRAGRSTDTQYF TGTGCCAGCAGCGGTCGAGGGCAGAGAGCGGGACGAAGCACAGATACGCAGTATTTT
TRBJ1-4 NA NA TRBV9 CASSVDYGRPNEKLFF TGTGCCAGCAGCGTAGACTATGGGCGGCCTAATGAAAAACTGTTTTTT
TRBJ2-2 NA NA TRBV29-1 CSVDPTNTGELFF TGCAGCGTTGACCCCACGAACACCGGGGAGCTGTTTTTT
TRBJ2-1 once NA TRBV2 CTSSVGSNEQFF TGTACCAGCAGTGTGGGGAGCAATGAGCAGTTCTTC
TRBJ1-1 NA NA TRBV12-3/TRBV12-4 CASRGTSLNTEAFF TGTGCCAGCAGAGGGACATCCTTGAACACTGAAGCTTTCTTT
TRBJ2-5 few NA TRBV7-9 CASSLAPGPSEGTQYF TGTGCCAGCAGCTTAGCTCCGGGGCCCAGCGAAGGGACCCAGTACTTC
TRBJ1-1 many TRBD1 TRBV12-3/TRBV12-4 CASNSRDRGEAFF TGTGCCAGCAACTCCCGGGACAGGGGTGAAGCTTTCTTT
TRBJ2-1 NA TRBD2 TRBV6-1 CASSGALAGGPYNEQFF TGTGCCAGCAGTGGGGCCCTAGCGGGAGGGCCGTACAATGAGCAGTTCTTC
TRBJ2-1 many NA TRBV5-1 CASSWSSYNEQFF TGCGCCAGCTCGTGGAGCTCCTACAATGAGCAGTTCTTC
TRBJ2-7 few NA TRBV5-4 CASSPTPGAPYEQYF TGTGCCAGCAGCCCGACACCGGGAGCGCCCTACGAGCAGTACTTC
TRBJ2-1 NA NA TRBV7-9 CASSLDRPEQFF TGTGCCAGCAGCTTAGATCGACCAGAGCAGTTCTTC
TRBJ1-2 many NA TRBV20-1 CSAETGHHLGGYTF TGCAGTGCTGAAACGGGACACCACTTGGGAGGCTACACCTTC
TRBJ2-7 few NA TRBV29-1 CSVEGHSSYEQYF TGCAGCGTTGAAGGCCACAGTTCCTACGAGCAGTACTTC
TRBJ2-1 NA NA TRBV11-2 CASSFKVYNEQFF TGTGCCAGCAGTTTCAAGGTATACAATGAGCAGTTCTTC
TRBJ2-7 few NA TRBV7-9 CASSLVLPYEQYF TGTGCCAGCAGCTTAGTCTTACCTTACGAGCAGTACTTC
TRBJ2-3 many NA TRBV11-2 CASSFAIPADTQYF TGTGCCAGCAGCTTCGCTATCCCTGCAGATACGCAGTATTTT
TRBJ2-3 few NA TRBV7-2 CASLGPPRGDTQYF TGTGCCAGCCTGGGACCACCCAGAGGGGATACGCAGTATTTT
TRBJ2-1 many NA TRBV20-1 CSARGQDYNEQFF TGCAGTGCCAGAGGACAAGACTACAATGAGCAGTTCTTC
TRBJ2-7 NA TRBD2 TRBV29-1 CSATSGRLEQYF TGCAGCGCGACTAGCGGGAGACTCGAGCAGTACTTC
TRBJ2-5 few NA TRBV6-1 CASSEIETQYF TGTGCCAGCAGTGAAATCGAGACCCAGTACTTC
TRBJ1-2 NA TRBD1 TRBV5-4 CASSAGQGFYGYTF TGTGCCAGCAGCGCGGGACAGGGTTTCTATGGCTACACCTTC
TRBJ2-1 NA TRBD2 TRBV24-1 CATSLGTSGANEQFF TGTGCCACCAGTTTGGGGACTAGCGGGGCTAATGAGCAGTTCTTC
TRBJ1-1 NA TRBD1 TRBV5-1 CASSRQGAEAEAFF TGCGCCAGCAGCCGCCAGGGGGCTGAGGCTGAAGCTTTCTTT
TRBJ2-7 NA NA TRBV28 CASSPPGWLSYEQYF TGTGCCAGCAGTCCCCCCGGTTGGTTATCCTACGAGCAGTACTTC
TRBJ1-2 many TRBD1 TRBV12-3/TRBV12-4 CASTPAARTGGEGYTF TGTGCCAGCACCCCTGCCGCCAGGACAGGGGGGGAAGGCTACACCTTC
TRBJ2-7 few NA TRBV4-1 CASSQERGYYEQYF TGCGCCAGCAGCCAAGAGAGAGGGTACTACGAGCAGTACTTC
TRBJ1-1 few NA TRBV20-1 CSARVGGLFTEAFF TGCAGTGCTAGGGTTGGGGGCTTATTCACTGAAGCTTTCTTT
TRBJ2-7 NA NA TRBV4-3 CASSQEGRQGTYEQYF TGCGCCAGCAGCCAAGAAGGGCGGCAGGGGACCTACGAGCAGTACTTC
TRBJ2-3 NA NA TRBV12-3/TRBV12-4 CASRDAGSPGTQYF TGTGCCAGCAGGGATGCGGGATCCCCGGGTACGCAGTATTTT
TRBJ1-1 many NA TRBV20-1 CSASLGAGTEAFF TGCAGTGCTAGTTTGGGCGCTGGCACTGAAGCTTTCTTT
TRBJ1-5 NA NA TRBV4-1 CASSLLLDQPQHF TGCGCCAGCAGCCTCCTACTCGATCAGCCCCAGCATTTT
TRBJ2-5 few NA TRBV10-3 CAISRQALGETQYF TGTGCCATCAGCCGACAGGCTCTCGGGGAGACCCAGTACTTC
TRBJ2-3 many NA TRBV7-3 CASSLGALDEDTQYF TGTGCCAGCAGCTTAGGCGCCCTAGACGAAGATACGCAGTATTTT
TRBJ2-2 NA NA TRBV7-9 CATHDRTDHPNTGELFF TGTGCCACCCACGACAGAACTGATCACCCGAACACCGGGGAGCTGTTTTTT
TRBJ2-1 NA TRBD2 TRBV7-9 CASSSAGSGSNEQFF TGTGCCAGCAGCTCAGCAGGTAGCGGGAGTAATGAGCAGTTCTTC
TRBJ2-7 few TRBD1 TRBV20-1 CSARKPGQDYEQYF TGCAGTGCTAGAAAACCGGGACAGGACTACGAGCAGTACTTC
TRBJ2-5 once NA TRBV5-1 CASSLDPPPQETQYF TGCGCCAGCAGCTTGGATCCCCCGCCCCAAGAGACCCAGTACTTC
TRBJ2-4 few NA TRBV11-2 CASSLEGGTTTLAKNIQYF TGTGCCAGCAGCTTAGAGGGGGGAACTACGACTCTAGCCAAAAACATTCAGTACTTC
TRBJ2-7 NA NA TRBV28 CASKSRGHEQYF TGTGCCAGCAAAAGCAGGGGACATGAGCAGTACTTC
TRBJ2-4 NA NA TRBV10-2 CASSESMGGGNKNIQYF TGCGCCAGCAGTGAGTCGATGGGAGGCGGGAATAAAAACATTCAGTACTTC
TRBJ2-7 few NA TRBV5-4 CASSFYPPGTIFGSYEQYF TGTGCCAGCAGTTTCTACCCTCCAGGAACCATTTTTGGATCCTACGAGCAGTACTTC
TRBJ2-1 few NA TRBV4-3 CASSQGQGVYEQFF TGCGCCAGCAGCCAAGGGCAGGGTGTCTATGAGCAGTTCTTC
TRBJ1-3 NA NA TRBV18 CASSPEFTIYF TGTGCCAGCTCACCCGAGTTCACCATATATTTT
TRBJ2-7 NA TRBD2 TRBV7-9 CASSLQLAGSYEQYF TGTGCCAGCAGCCTTCAACTAGCGGGGTCCTACGAGCAGTACTTC
TRBJ2-6 NA TRBD1 TRBV29-1 CSVERTGPGANVLTF TGCAGCGTTGAAAGGACAGGGCCTGGGGCCAACGTCCTGACTTTC
TRBJ2-5 NA NA TRBV5-1 CASSWEVQETQYF TGCGCCAGCAGCTGGGAAGTCCAAGAGACCCAGTACTTC